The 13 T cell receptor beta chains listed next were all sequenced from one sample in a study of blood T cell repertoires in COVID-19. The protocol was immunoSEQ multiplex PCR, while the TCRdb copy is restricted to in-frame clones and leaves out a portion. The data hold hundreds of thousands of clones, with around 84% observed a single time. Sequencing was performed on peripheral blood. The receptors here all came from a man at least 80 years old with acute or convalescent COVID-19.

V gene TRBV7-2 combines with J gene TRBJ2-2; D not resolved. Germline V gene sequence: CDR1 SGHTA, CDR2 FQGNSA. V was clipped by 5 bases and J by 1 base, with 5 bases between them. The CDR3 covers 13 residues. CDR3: CASSVMNTGELFF. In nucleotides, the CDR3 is TGTGCCAGCAGCGTTATGAACACCGGGGAGCTGTTTTTT.

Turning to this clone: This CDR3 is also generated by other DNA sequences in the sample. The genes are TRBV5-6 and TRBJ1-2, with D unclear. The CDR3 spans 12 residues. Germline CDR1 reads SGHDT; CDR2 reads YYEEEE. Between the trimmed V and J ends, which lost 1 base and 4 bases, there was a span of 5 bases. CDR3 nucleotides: TGTGCCAGCAGCTTGTCGGGCTATGGCTACACCTTC. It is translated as CASSLSGYGYTF.

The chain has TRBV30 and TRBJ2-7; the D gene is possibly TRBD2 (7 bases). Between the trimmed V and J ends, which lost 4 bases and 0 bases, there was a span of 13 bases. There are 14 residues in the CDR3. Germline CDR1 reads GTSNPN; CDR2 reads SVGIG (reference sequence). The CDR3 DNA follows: TGTGCCTGGAACAGGGAGGGTTTCTCCTACGAGCAGTACTTC. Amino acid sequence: CAWNREGFSYEQYF. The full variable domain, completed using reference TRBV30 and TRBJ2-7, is SQTIHQWPATLVQPVGSPLSLECTVEGTSNPNLYWYRQAAGRGLQLLFYSVGIGQISSEVPQNLSASRPQDRQFILSSKKLLLSDSGFYLCAWNREGFSYEQYFGPGTRLTVT.

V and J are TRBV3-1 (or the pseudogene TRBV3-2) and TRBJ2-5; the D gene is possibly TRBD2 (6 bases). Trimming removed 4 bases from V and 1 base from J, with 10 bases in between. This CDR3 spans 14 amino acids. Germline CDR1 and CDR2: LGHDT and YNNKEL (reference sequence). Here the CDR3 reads CASSPPGGQETQYF. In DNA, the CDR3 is TGTGCCAGCAGCCCCCCCGGGGGCCAAGAGACCCAGTACTTC.

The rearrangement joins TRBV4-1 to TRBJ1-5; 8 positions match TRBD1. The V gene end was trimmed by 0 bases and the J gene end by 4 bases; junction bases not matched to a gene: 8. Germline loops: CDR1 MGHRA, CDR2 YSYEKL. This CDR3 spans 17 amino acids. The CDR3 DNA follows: TGCGCCAGCAGCCAAGATGACCCCCGGACAGGGAATCAGCCCCAGCATTTT. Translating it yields CASSQDDPRTGNQPQHF.

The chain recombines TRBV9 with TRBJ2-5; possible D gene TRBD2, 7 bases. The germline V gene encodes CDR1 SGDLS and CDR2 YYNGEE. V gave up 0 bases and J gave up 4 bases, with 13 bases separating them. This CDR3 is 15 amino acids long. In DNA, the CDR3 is TGTGCCAGCAGCGTAGGGGTGGGAGGGGGAGAGACCCAGTACTTC. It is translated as CASSVGVGGGETQYF.

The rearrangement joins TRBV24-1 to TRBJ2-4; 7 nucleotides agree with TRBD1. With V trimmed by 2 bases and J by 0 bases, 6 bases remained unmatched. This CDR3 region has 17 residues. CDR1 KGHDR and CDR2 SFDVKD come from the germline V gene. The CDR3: CATSDSGTALAKNIQYF. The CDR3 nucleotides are TGTGCCACCAGTGATTCCGGGACAGCCCTAGCCAAAAACATTCAGTACTTC.

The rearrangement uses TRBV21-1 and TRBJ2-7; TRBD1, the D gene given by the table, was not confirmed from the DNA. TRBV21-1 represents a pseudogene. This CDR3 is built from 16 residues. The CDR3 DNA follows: TGTGCCAGCAGCAAAGTCGAAGACAGGGTCCCCTACGAGCAGTACTTC. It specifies CASSKVEDRVPYEQYF.

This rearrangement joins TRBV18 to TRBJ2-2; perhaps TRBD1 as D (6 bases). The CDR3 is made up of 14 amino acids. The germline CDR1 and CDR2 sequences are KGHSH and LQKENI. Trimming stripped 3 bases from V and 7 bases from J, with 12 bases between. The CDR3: CASSPRQELGELFF. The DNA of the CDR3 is TGTGCCAGCTCACCTCGACAGGAGCTCGGGGAGCTGTTTTTT.

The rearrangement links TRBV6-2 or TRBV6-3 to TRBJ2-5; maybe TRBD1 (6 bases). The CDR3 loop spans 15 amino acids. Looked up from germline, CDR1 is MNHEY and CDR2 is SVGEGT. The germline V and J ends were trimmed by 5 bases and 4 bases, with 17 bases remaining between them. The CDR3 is CASSNRGGVRETQYF. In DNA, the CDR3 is TGTGCCAGCAGTAACCGAGGGGGTGTCAGAGAGACCCAGTACTTC.

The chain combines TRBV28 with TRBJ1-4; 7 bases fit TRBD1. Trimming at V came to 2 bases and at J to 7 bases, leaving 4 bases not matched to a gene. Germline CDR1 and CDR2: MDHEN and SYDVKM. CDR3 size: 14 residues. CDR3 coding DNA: TGTGCCAGCAGTTTAACGGGACAGATTGAAAAACTGTTTTTT. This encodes CASSLTGQIEKLFF.

The CDR3 spells CATSDPSGSLSYNEQFF. In DNA, the CDR3 is TGTGCCACCAGTGATCCTAGCGGTTCCCTCTCCTACAATGAGCAGTTCTTC. The rearrangement joins TRBV24-1 to TRBJ2-1, with 7 nucleotides matching TRBD2. CDR3 length: 17 residues. With 3 bases clipped from V and 0 bases from J, the junction kept 7 bases outside the gene matches. CDR1 is KGHDR and CDR2 is SFDVKD in the germline V gene.

The DNA of the CDR3 is TGTGCCAGCAGTTTATCGTCGACAGGGACCAATCAGCCCCAGCATTTT. Encoded protein: CASSLSSTGTNQPQHF. The chain links TRBV27 to TRBJ1-5, with 7 bases fitting TRBD1. This CDR3 contains 16 residues. From germline, CDR1 is MNHEY and CDR2 SMNVEV (reference sequence). With 0 bases clipped from V and 3 bases from J, the junction kept 5 bases outside the gene matches.